The present T cell receptor (beta chain) was sequenced within a study of CD8+CD57+ T cells in acquired aplastic anemia. The use of genomic DNA as template underpinned the TCR beta VDJ and CDR3 profiling. TCRdb reanalysed the reads using MiXCR and keeps one entry per CDR3 protein. Of hundreds of thousands of distinct CDR3 sequences listed, 55% to 75% are singletons. Germline V gives CDR1 SGHTA, CDR2 FQGTGA. With 2 bases clipped from V and 8 bases from J, the junction kept 11 bases outside the gene matches. CDR3 size: 15 residues. The rearrangement uses TRBV7-3 and TRBJ1-2, with 7 bases matching TRBD1. Input material: sorted CD4+, CD8+, or CD8+CD57+ T cells (not recorded which) from PBMCs. The TCR sequence derives from a human donor in good health, serving as a control. CDR3 DNA: TGTGCCAGCAGCTTAGCCTTCGACAGGGTCCAAGGCTACACCTTC. Translated, it gives CASSLAFDRVQGYTF.